This T cell receptor beta chain was sequenced during a study of CD8 T cells in ankylosing spondylitis. General study results and limits: Seemingly distinctive of ankylosing spondylitis blood was a TCR beta motif formed by eight highly homologous variants.

TCRdb used MiXCR to reprocess the 5' RACE reads, holding one entry per CDR3 protein. Of about 200,000 distinct CDR3 sequences listed, about 13% were seen once; the top ten hold approximately 15%. A word on this clonotype: What it binds is not known.

Germline CDR1 and CDR2: SGHRS and YFSETQ. The V gene end was trimmed by 0 bases and the J gene end by 4 bases; junction bases not matched to a gene: 3. This CDR3 has 14 residues. The sample was blood, either unsorted or a sorted T cell fraction (not recorded which). The chain recombines TRBV5-1 with TRBJ1-2; 7 nucleotides align to TRBD1. The TCR sequence derives from a male donor with ankylosing spondylitis or in good health (not recorded which). Here the CDR3 DNA reads TGCGCCAGCAGCTTGGTAGGGGGCGCCTATGGCTACACCTTC. Protein product: CASSLVGGAYGYTF.